Following are 26 T cell receptor beta chains from one sample sequenced in a study of T cells in Graves' hyperthyroidism and ophthalmopathy. It was RNA transcripts that yielded the amplified TCR beta CDR3 regions. HTBI primers were the set used in a first-round RT-PCR of the TCR CDR3. TCRdb analysed the multiplex PCR reads with MiXCR anew, one entry per CDR3 protein. This repertoire shows nearly 600,000 distinct CDR3 sequences, 12% to 15% found once; its top ten account for 6.5% to 9%. Sequencing was done on a sample of blood. These TCRs come from a woman aged 18-29 years with Graves' ophthalmopathy.

This clonotype was picked up many times. The rearrangement uses TRBV12-3 or TRBV12-4 and TRBJ2-3; TRBD2 agrees at 16 bases. The CDR3 totals 17 residues. J lost 4 bases, V lost 6 bases, and 7 bases had no gene match. The CDR3 loop is CASRGLAGGPSSDTQYF. CDR3 DNA: TGTGCCAGCAGGGGACTAGCGGGAGGGCCCTCGTCAGATACGCAGTATTTT.

This clonotype was counted at least ten times. The rearrangement uses TRBV30 and TRBJ2-1, with D tentatively TRBD1 or TRBD2 (6 bases each). The CDR3 has 14 residues. V was pared by 3 bases and J by 3 bases, with 12 bases between. CDR1 GTSNPN and CDR2 SVGIG come from the germline V gene (reference sequence). CDR3 sequence: CAWRGGLIYNEQFF. CDR3 bases: TGTGCCTGGAGGGGGGGCTTAATCTACAATGAGCAGTTCTTC.

Many counts were recorded for this clonotype. The CDR3 here is CASSLYGSGELFF. The DNA of the CDR3 is TGTGCCAGCAGCTTATACGGGAGCGGGGAGCTGTTTTTT. The gene calls are TRBV7-3 and TRBJ2-2; D perhaps matches TRBD2 (6 bases). The CDR3 length is 13 residues. CDR1 and CDR2 (germline): SGHTA, FQGTGA. Trimming shortened V by 2 bases and J by 7 bases, and 8 bases separated the two germline ends.

V is TRBV7-9 and J is TRBJ2-2, with TRBD1 as a possible D gene (6 bases). Germline assignment: CDR1 SEHNR and CDR2 FQNEAQ (reference sequence). The ends were cut back, 5 bases at V and 4 bases at J, with 17 bases in the middle. This CDR3 has 16 residues. The CDR3 DNA reads as TGTGCCAGCAGCGAGTCCAGGGGCCTAGGCACCGGGGAGCTGTTTTTT. This encodes CASSESRGLGTGELFF. Variable domain in full (rest from reference TRBV7-9 and TRBJ2-2): DTGVSQNPRHKITKRGQNVTFRCDPISEHNRLYWYRQTLGQGPEFLTYFQNEAQLEKSRLLSDRFSAERPKGSFSTLEIQRTEQGDSAMYLCASSESRGLGTGELFFGEGSRLTVL.

Concerning this clonotype itself: A much larger clone sits a single nucleotide away, making a read error possible. V usage is TRBV19 and J usage is TRBJ1-1, with TRBD1 matching 7 bases. The CDR3 is 14 amino acids. Looked up from germline, CDR1 is LNHDA and CDR2 is SQIVND (reference sequence). The CDR3 loop is CASTFRGMNTEALF. For the CDR3, the DNA is TGTGCCAGTACTTTCAGGGGGATGAACACTGAAGCTCTCTTT.

This chain connects TRBV11-2 to TRBJ2-1; 11 nucleotides agree with TRBD2. CDR1 is SGHAT and CDR2 is FQNNGV in the germline V gene. V gave up 5 bases and J gave up 9 bases; unmatched junction bases: 3. The CDR3 length is 13 residues. The CDR3 DNA follows: TGTGCCAGCAGCACCACTAGCGGGAGTGAGCAGTTCTTC. Translated, it gives CASSTTSGSEQFF. Full variable domain (missing parts from reference TRBV11-2 and TRBJ2-1): EAGVAQSPRYKIIEKRQSVAFWCNPISGHATLYWYQQILGQGPKLLIQFQNNGVVDDSQLPKDRFSAERLKGVDSTLKIQPAKLEDSAVYLCASSTTSGSEQFFGPGTRLTVL.

At least ten counts were recorded for this clonotype. The chain employs TRBV9 and TRBJ2-7; TRBD1 matches at 10 bases. The CDR3 loop spans 15 amino acids. CDR1 and CDR2 (germline): SGDLS, YYNGEE. Losses at the gene ends were 3 bases for V and 5 bases for J; bases not matched to a gene: 8. CDR3 sequence reads: CASSAPGTGAHEQYF. The CDR3 coding sequence is TGTGCCAGCAGCGCCCCCGGGACAGGGGCCCACGAGCAGTACTTC. Using reference TRBV9 and TRBJ2-7 for the parts outside the CDR3, the full variable domain is DSGVTQTPKHLITATGQRVTLRCSPRSGDLSVYWYQQSLDQGLQFLIQYYNGEERAKGNILERFSAQQFPDLHSELNLSSLELGDSALYFCASSAPGTGAHEQYFGPGTRLTVT.

This clonotype was observed at least ten times. This chain connects TRBV7-2 to TRBJ1-1, with 7 bases aligning to TRBD1. Unmatched junction bases numbered 6, after V lost 4 bases and J lost 7 bases. CDR3 length: 13 amino acids. Germline CDR1 SGHTA, CDR2 FQGNSA. CDR3: CASSSGRQGEAFF. The DNA for the CDR3 is TGTGCCAGCAGCTCGGGTAGACAGGGTGAAGCTTTCTTT.

This clonotype was seen a few times. CDR3 sequence (DNA): TGTGCCAGCAGTTCTAGGGCGGTTCATCAGCCCCAGCATTTT. Its protein product is CASSSRAVHQPQHF. The chain links TRBV6-1 to TRBJ1-5, with D unresolved. Germline lookup yields CDR1 MNHNS and CDR2 SASEGT. V lost 5 bases and J 5 bases, leaving 13 bases between the germline ends. This CDR3 is 14 amino acids long.

About this clonotype: This clone may be a read error of a much larger clone one base away. The chain uses TRBV27 and TRBJ2-5, with D maybe TRBD1 (6 bases). The CDR3 runs 13 residues. Looked up from germline, CDR1 is MNHEY and CDR2 is SMNVEV (reference sequence). The V end was cut by 5 bases, the J end by 4 bases, with 11 bases between. The CDR3 DNA reads TGTGCCAGCAGTATACAGGGAAGAGAGACCCAGTACTTC. Protein sequence: CASSIQGRETQYF.

This clonotype was recorded once. V usage is TRBV20-1 and J usage is TRBJ1-1; TRBD1 is a possible D gene (6 bases). V was cut by 6 bases and J by 0 bases, with 11 bases left in between. The CDR3 consists of 13 residues. Germline values: CDR1 DFQATT, CDR2 SNEGSKA (reference sequence). The CDR3 coding sequence is TGCAGTGCACCCGGGGACATGAACACTGAAGCTTTCTTT. Its translation is CSAPGDMNTEAFF.

Comments on this clonotype: One base away lies a much larger clone, so this may be a sequencing read error. The V call is TRBV27, the J call TRBJ2-5; TRBD1 is a possible D gene (5 bases). Germline values: CDR1 MNHEY, CDR2 SMNVEV (reference sequence). The CDR3 totals 16 residues. CDR3: CASKNGPTDPQETRYF. The DNA for the CDR3 is TGTGCCAGCAAGAACGGCCCGACAGACCCCCAAGAGACCCGGTACTTC.

This clonotype was seen at least ten times. The chain links TRBV27 to TRBJ1-5; 7 bases are a match to TRBD1. Germline lookup yields CDR1 MNHEY and CDR2 SMNVEV (reference sequence). The V gene end was trimmed by 2 bases and the J gene end by 0 bases; junction bases not matched to a gene: 4. CDR3 length equals 16 residues. The CDR3 sequence is CASSLKGAYSNQPQHF. CDR3 DNA: TGTGCCAGCAGTTTAAAGGGGGCGTATAGCAATCAGCCCCAGCATTTT.

Remarks on this clonotype: A much bigger clone sits one base away, suggesting this may be a read error. The chain carries TRBV29-1 and TRBJ2-7, with TRBD2 as a possible D gene (6 bases). The length of the CDR3 is 14 residues. CDR1 is SQVTM, CDR2 ANQGSEA, per germline. DNA of the CDR3: TGCAGCGTTGAAGACGGGCAGGAGGGCTTCGAGCAGCACTTC. Its translation is CSVEDGQEGFEQHF.

The table lists this clonotype with a few counts. V is TRBV14 and J is TRBJ2-1, with 14 positions matching TRBD2. From germline, CDR1 is SGHDN and CDR2 FVKESK. V lost 4 bases to trimming and J lost 7 bases; unmatched junction nucleotides: 3. CDR3 size: 15 residues. This CDR3 reads CASSPWTSGRNEQFF. In DNA, the CDR3 is TGTGCCAGCAGCCCATGGACTAGCGGGAGGAATGAGCAGTTCTTC. Supplemented by reference TRBV14 and TRBJ2-1, the full variable domain reads EAGVTQFPSHSVIEKGQTVTLRCDPISGHDNLYWYRRVMGKEIKFLLHFVKESKQDESGMPNNRFLAERTGGTYSTLKVQPAELEDSGVYFCASSPWTSGRNEQFFGPGTRLTVL.

There are a few counts of this clonotype. This chain links TRBV6-6 with TRBJ2-7; TRBD1 is a possible D gene (5 bases). Germline V gives CDR1 MNHNY, CDR2 SVGAGI (reference sequence). The V end was cut by 2 bases, the J end by 0 bases, with 8 bases between. The CDR3 totals 14 residues. CDR3 region: CASSYGHYSYEQYF. In DNA form, the CDR3 reads TGTGCCAGCAGTTACGGACACTACTCCTACGAGCAGTACTTC.

The rearrangement joins TRBV5-5 to TRBJ1-5, with D possibly being TRBD1 (5 bases). The CDR3 runs 16 residues. The germline V and J ends were trimmed by 4 bases and 3 bases, with 17 bases remaining between them. Germline values: CDR1 SGHKS, CDR2 YYEKEE (reference sequence). This CDR3 is CASSHLTRRANQPQHF. The DNA for the CDR3 is TGTGCCAGCAGCCACCTGACGCGCAGGGCCAATCAGCCCCAGCATTTT.

The sample holds many counts of this clonotype. The genes are TRBV6-1 and TRBJ1-2; D remains ambiguous. The V end lost 7 bases, the J end lost 5 bases, and 14 bases lay between the germline ends. Per the germline V gene, CDR1 is MNHNS and CDR2 is SASEGT. CDR3 length: 13 amino acids. The CDR3 DNA reads TGTGCCAGCATAGTGAACAGACTTTATGGCTACACCTTC. Its protein product is CASIVNRLYGYTF.

This clonotype was observed at least ten times. V usage is TRBV12-3 or TRBV12-4 and J usage is TRBJ1-2, with a possible D match to TRBD1 (6 bases). The CDR3 extends over 14 amino acids. Trimming removed 10 bases at V and 0 bases at J, with 15 bases between. In nucleotides, the CDR3 is TGTGCCACACTCCCCGGGACAACTAACTATGGCTACACCTTC. Translating gives CATLPGTTNYGYTF.

V and J are TRBV19 and TRBJ2-7, with D uncertain. The germline V gene encodes CDR1 LNHDA and CDR2 SQIVND (reference sequence). The CDR3 length is 14 residues. Trimming shortened V by 7 bases and J by 0 bases, and 13 bases separated the two germline ends. The CDR3 nucleotides read TGTGCCAGTAACCCCGCAGTCAGCTCCTACGAGCAGTACTTC. Protein sequence: CASNPAVSSYEQYF.

V is TRBV18 and J is TRBJ2-7, with 8 bases aligning to TRBD2. CDR3 length: 16 amino acids. From germline, CDR1 is KGHSH and CDR2 LQKENI. V shed 3 bases and J 1 base; nucleotides not matched to a gene: 8. DNA for the CDR3: TGTGCCAGCTCACCCTATGGTAGCGGGAATTCCTACGAGCAGTACTTC. It yields the protein CASSPYGSGNSYEQYF.

The table lists this clonotype with many counts. The chain joins TRBV9 to TRBJ1-1; D gene uncertain. The CDR3 is made up of 13 amino acids. V dropped 0 bases and J dropped 5 bases, with 8 bases sitting between them. CDR1 SGDLS and CDR2 YYNGEE come from the germline V gene. The chain's CDR3 is CASSVGVETEAFF. The CDR3 DNA is TGTGCCAGCAGCGTAGGTGTGGAGACTGAAGCTTTCTTT. The variable domain in full, completed from reference TRBV9 and TRBJ1-1, reads DSGVTQTPKHLITATGQRVTLRCSPRSGDLSVYWYQQSLDQGLQFLIQYYNGEERAKGNILERFSAQQFPDLHSELNLSSLELGDSALYFCASSVGVETEAFFGQGTRLTVV.

The chain employs TRBV6-1 and TRBJ2-7, with D tentatively TRBD1 (6 bases). This CDR3 has 16 residues. V was shortened by 4 bases and J by 2 bases, with 18 bases between the two germline ends. Germline loops: CDR1 MNHNS, CDR2 SASEGT. The chain's CDR3 is CASSALGQAVAYEQYF. The CDR3 DNA reads TGTGCCAGCAGTGCCCTGGGACAAGCGGTCGCCTACGAGCAGTACTTC.

This clonotype has only a few counts. The chain uses TRBV12-3 or TRBV12-4 and TRBJ2-2; 8 bases are shared with TRBD2. With V trimmed by 6 bases and J by 3 bases, 9 bases remained unmatched. This CDR3 is built from 16 residues. CDR3: CASREASGHYTGELFF. The CDR3 nucleotides are TGTGCCAGCAGAGAAGCTAGCGGGCATTACACCGGGGAGCTGTTTTTT.

This clonotype was observed at least ten times. The chain links TRBV11-2 to TRBJ2-1; D is perhaps TRBD1 or TRBD2 (6 bases each). Germline values: CDR1 SGHAT, CDR2 FQNNGV. The CDR3 spans 14 residues. The V end was cut by 7 bases, the J end by 2 bases, with 12 bases between. The CDR3 here is CASTRGGTYNEQFF. CDR3 nucleotides: TGTGCCAGCACCCGAGGGGGGACCTACAATGAGCAGTTCTTC.

In this sample, this clonotype turned up many times. The chain uses TRBV29-1 and TRBJ2-5, with D perhaps matching TRBD2 (5 bases). CDR3 size: 15 residues. Germline values: CDR1 SQVTM, CDR2 ANQGSEA. V was cut by 5 bases and J by 4 bases, with 20 bases left in between. Here the CDR3 reads CSVSSPVEAGETQYF. The CDR3 coding sequence is TGCAGCGTTTCATCCCCAGTGGAGGCGGGAGAGACCCAGTACTTC.